This TCR beta chain emerged from a study of T cells in localized non-small cell lung cancer. Study-wide findings and caveats: Multi-region tumor sequencing was not done, so intratumor heterogeneity could not be excluded.

The assay was immunoSEQ multiplex PCR, and TCRdb's table has in-frame clones only and misses some. The data contain about 19,000 clones, roughly four fifths of them singletons. Germline values: CDR1 LNHDA, CDR2 SQIVND (reference sequence). The germline V and J ends were trimmed by 3 bases and 4 bases, with 15 bases remaining between them. This CDR3 spans 15 amino acids. Remarks on this clone: Its antigen is not identified.

The V and J genes are TRBV19 and TRBJ1-1; a weak D match, TRBD1 (5 bases). The sequence was obtained from a man between 40 and 75 years old with stage I lung adenocarcinoma. The material sequenced was peripheral blood, taken before any cancer treatment. The CDR3 DNA is TGTGCCAGTAGTATTATCGGGGCCCCGATCACTGAAGCTTTCTTT. Translation gives CASSIIGAPITEAFF. The whole variable domain, remainder taken from reference TRBV19 and TRBJ1-1, is DGGITQSPKYLFRKEGQNVTLSCEQNLNHDAMYWYRQDPGQGLRLIYYSQIVNDFQKGDIAEGYSVSREKKESFPLTVTSAQKNPTAFYLCASSIIGAPITEAFFGQGTRLTVV.